Sequencing of this T cell receptor beta chain was carried out in a study of cytomegalovirus exposure and HLA in healthy donors. Points from the study as a whole: Previously analyzed data showed that most TCR beta V segments were productive at a frequency of about 87% or about 30%. Reports indicated that the classifier achieved high specificity and sensitivity in diagnosing cytomegalovirus status. Many donors shared some public TCRs, even though most TCR sequences were rare. Presence/absence analyses rested on an assumption that sequencing depth was roughly uniform across donors.

Turning to this clone: Its target is unknown.

The V segment lost 1 base and the J segment 3 bases; nucleotides outside the gene matches: 5. CDR1 and CDR2 (germline): SGHAT, FQNNGV. CDR3 length: 16 amino acids. The PCR ran on 60 Vbeta and 13 Jbeta primers. Measured with immunoSEQ multiplex PCR; TCRdb has only the in-frame clones, and not every one. This sample has around 120,000 clones, with 74% found just once. The TCR comes from a man between 50 and 59 years old in good health and CMV-seropositive. This chain joins TRBV11-2 and TRBJ2-3; 9 bases are shared with TRBD2. Input material: PBMCs. The CDR3 is CASSLGSGRPTDTQYF. Here the CDR3 DNA reads TGTGCCAGCAGCTTAGGGAGCGGGAGGCCGACAGATACGCAGTATTTT.